The T cell receptor beta chain described here comes from a study of cytomegalovirus exposure and HLA in healthy donors. Study overall: The 110 or so validation repertoires were produced on the same platform as the 700 or so repertoires of the first cohort. This was reported in a later analysis.

Sequencing was performed with immunoSEQ multiplex PCR; in TCRdb, only in-frame clones are kept and a portion is missing. The table lists 250,000 or so clones, 80% to 90% of them singletons. With respect to this clone: The antigen is not known.

Study conclusions and caveats: TCR clusters originating in the first cohort tended to co-occur in the 110 or so validation repertoires, according to a later analysis. Some public TCRs appeared in many individuals, while most sequences were rare.

The ends lost 1 base at V and 12 bases at J; junction bases unmatched: 9. From germline, CDR1 is SGHAT and CDR2 FQNNGV. This CDR3 is built from 13 residues. The sample was PBMCs. The clonotype originates from a young man in good health and CMV-seronegative. The chain joins TRBV11-2 to TRBJ2-7; 7 nucleotides align to TRBD2. CDR3 residues: CASSLGGGSKTYF. CDR3 nucleotide sequence: TGTGCCAGCAGCTTAGGAGGCGGGAGTAAAACGTACTTC.